This is a list of T cell receptor beta chains from one sample in a study of cytomegalovirus exposure and HLA in healthy donors. Some clones are missing from TCRdb's copy, which holds only in-frame ones; the method was immunoSEQ multiplex PCR. Of 100,000 to 120,000 clones in the sample, around 95% are singletons; the top ten hold 0.67%. Sequenced material: PBMCs. These receptor sequences come from a woman under 30 in good health and CMV-seronegative. CDR3s include the opening cysteine and the closing phenylalanine or tryptophan. Each record gives: V gene, D gene, J gene, CDR3 protein. A D gene is named only where the DNA matches it firmly.

V: TRBV6-5; D: -; J: TRBJ1-2; CDR3: CASSYSIGGGDGYTF
V: TRBV7-3; D: TRBD2; J: TRBJ2-3; CDR3: CASSYQAGTSTDTQYF
V: TRBV18; D: TRBD2; J: TRBJ2-1; CDR3: CASSSSGGQTEQFF
V: TRBV28; D: TRBD2; J: TRBJ2-5; CDR3: CASSPSLPSGGAQETQYF
V: TRBV9; D: -; J: TRBJ1-2; CDR3: CASSRGGMNYGYTF
V: TRBV5-6; D: -; J: TRBJ1-2; CDR3: CASSLPDTYSGYGYTF
V: TRBV27; D: -; J: TRBJ1-5; CDR3: CASSPLGGHSNQPQHF
V: TRBV7-3; D: TRBD1; J: TRBJ1-2; CDR3: CASRWTGYDDGYTF
V: TRBV5-4; D: TRBD2; J: -; CDR3: CASSLASGGLSYEQYF
V: TRBV27; D: -; J: TRBJ1-5; CDR3: CASSERIVAHNQPQHF
V: TRBV11-2; D: TRBD2; J: TRBJ2-1; CDR3: CASSSGLAGGPYNEQFF
V: TRBV10-3; D: TRBD1; J: TRBJ2-2; CDR3: CAISEQGAVTGELFF
V: TRBV27; D: TRBD2; J: TRBJ2-7; CDR3: CASAGVGPYEQYF
V: TRBV11-3; D: TRBD2; J: TRBJ2-3; CDR3: CASSLGAGGLTDTQYF
V: TRBV28; D: TRBD2; J: TRBJ2-3; CDR3: CASQKLAGGTDTQYF
V: TRBV5-1; D: TRBD1; J: TRBJ1-1; CDR3: CASSLGDRGPALGTEAFF
V: TRBV2; D: TRBD2; J: TRBJ2-7; CDR3: CASSETLAAREQYF
V: TRBV29-1; D: -; J: TRBJ1-1; CDR3: CSVVIFWAEGAFF
V: TRBV4-1; D: -; J: TRBJ2-7; CDR3: CASSQVQDSNYEQYF
V: TRBV5-1; D: -; J: TRBJ2-7; CDR3: CASSLLEDHSYEQYF
V: TRBV5-8; D: -; J: TRBJ1-2; CDR3: CASSLNGGINYGYTF
V: TRBV5-4; D: TRBD2; J: TRBJ2-2; CDR3: CASSSRTSGGLAGELFF
V: TRBV4-1; D: -; J: TRBJ1-1; CDR3: CASSQGSQPGITEAFF
V: TRBV18; D: TRBD2; J: TRBJ2-3; CDR3: CASSGTSGHSTDTQYF
V: TRBV6-5; D: TRBD1; J: TRBJ1-1; CDR3: CASSRLRTGGTEAFF
V: TRBV29-1; D: TRBD1; J: TRBJ2-5; CDR3: CSVEVNAGTGNQETQYF
V: TRBV9; D: TRBD2; J: TRBJ2-2; CDR3: CASSVGLALNTGELFF
V: TRBV5-4; D: TRBD2; J: TRBJ2-5; CDR3: CASSPGGAETQYF
V: TRBV25-1; D: -; J: TRBJ1-2; CDR3: CASSEYSGPGYTF
V: TRBV7-2; D: -; J: TRBJ1-3; CDR3: CASSGRFSGNTIYF
V: TRBV4-2; D: -; J: TRBJ1-5; CDR3: CASGRDTNQPQHF
V: TRBV6-5; D: TRBD1; J: TRBJ1-1; CDR3: CASSDRTGNTEAFF
V: TRBV7-9; D: -; J: TRBJ2-2; CDR3: CASSLRQNTGELFF
V: TRBV19; D: -; J: TRBJ1-3; CDR3: CASALHQAGNTIYF
V: TRBV27; D: -; J: TRBJ1-4; CDR3: CASSFSRQVNEKLFF
V: TRBV5-1; D: -; J: TRBJ1-1; CDR3: CASSLEAQKMNTEAFF
V: TRBV27; D: TRBD1; J: TRBJ1-3; CDR3: CASSPTATGQGARRNTIYF
V: TRBV7-8; D: -; J: TRBJ2-5; CDR3: CASSSSLTGWETQYF
V: TRBV4-1; D: -; J: TRBJ2-5; CDR3: CASSPKYMGLVGETQYF
V: TRBV2; D: -; J: TRBJ1-6; CDR3: CASTRGRLLNSPLHF
V: TRBV28; D: TRBD1; J: TRBJ1-3; CDR3: CASGRGTSGNTIYF